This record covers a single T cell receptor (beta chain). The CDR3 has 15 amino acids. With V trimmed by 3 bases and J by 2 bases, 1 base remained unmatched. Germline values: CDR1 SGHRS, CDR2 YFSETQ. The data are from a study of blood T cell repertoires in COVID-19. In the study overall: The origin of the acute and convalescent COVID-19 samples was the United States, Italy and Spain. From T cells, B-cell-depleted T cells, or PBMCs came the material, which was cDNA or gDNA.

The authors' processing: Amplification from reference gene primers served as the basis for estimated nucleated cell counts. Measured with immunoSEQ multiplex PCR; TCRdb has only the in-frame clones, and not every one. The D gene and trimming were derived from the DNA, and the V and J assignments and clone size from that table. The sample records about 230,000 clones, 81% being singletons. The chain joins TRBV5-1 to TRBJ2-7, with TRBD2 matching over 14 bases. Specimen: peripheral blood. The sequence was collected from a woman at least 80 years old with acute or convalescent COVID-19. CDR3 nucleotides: TGCGCCAGCAGCTGGACTAGCGGGGGGACCTACGAGCAGTACTTC. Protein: CASSWTSGGTYEQYF.